These 24 T cell receptor beta chains were sequenced from one sample in a study of tumor-infiltrating lymphocytes in primary liver carcinoma. The investigators made TCR beta cDNA from roughly 460 ng total RNA, using a constant-region primer. TCR beta libraries came from three nested multiplex PCR rounds using slightly modified ARM-PCR. The study ran its first two PCR rounds for approximately 10 cycles each, using TRBV1-TRBV30 forward primers and a C-beta reverse primer. TCRdb passed the multiplex PCR reads through MiXCR, listing each CDR3 protein once. The sample consists of over 250,000 distinct CDR3 sequences, approximately 54% of them appearing once. Germline DNA was also extracted, and blood RNA derived from unsorted whole blood. The specimen was peripheral blood. Source of these receptors: a woman aged 25 to 39 with primary liver carcinoma and hepatitis B virus infection.

In the case of this clonotype: The germline gene is not matched at one end of the junction; a read error may be the cause. The V call is TRBV6-5, the J call TRBJ2-6, with 12 bases fitting TRBD1. The CDR3 totals 17 residues. Germline V gene data show CDR1 as MNHEY and CDR2 as SVGAGI. The CDR3 spells CASRMGQGASGTNVLNF. The CDR3 coding sequence is TGTGCCAGCAGGATGGGACAGGGGGCAAGTGGGACCAACGTCCTGAATTTC.

This clonotype was recorded many times. The chain uses TRBV28 and TRBJ1-3; D uncertain. The CDR3 is 14 amino acids. Germline V gene lookup returns CDR1 MDHEN and CDR2 SYDVKM. V lost 6 bases and J lost 2, with 11 bases in between. CDR3 DNA sequence: TGTGCCAGCAGCCCAGGAGGACCTGGAAACACCATATATTTT. It is translated as CASSPGGPGNTIYF.

There are many counts of this clonotype. This chain uses TRBV6-1 with TRBJ2-7; 9 bases line up with TRBD2. CDR3 length: 16 amino acids. The V gene end was trimmed by 2 bases and the J gene end by 5 bases; junction bases not matched to a gene: 10. Germline CDR1 is MNHNS and CDR2 is SASEGT. The CDR3 here is CASSEQIAGDRDEQYF. DNA of the CDR3: TGTGCCAGCAGTGAACAGATAGCGGGAGACAGGGACGAGCAGTACTTC.

CDR3 sequence (DNA): TGTGCCAGCAGTGGGACAGTCGAGACCCAGTACTTC. It encodes CASSGTVETQYF. The chain joins TRBV28 to TRBJ2-5, with TRBD1 matching over 7 bases. The CDR3 totals 12 residues. Germline lookup yields CDR1 MDHEN and CDR2 SYDVKM. V dropped 5 bases and J dropped 5; count of bases not matched to a gene: 2. Full variable domain (missing parts from reference TRBV28 and TRBJ2-5): DVKVTQSSRYLVKRTGEKVFLECVQDMDHENMFWYRQDPGLGLRLIYFSYDVKMKEKGDIPEGYSVSREKKERFSLILESASTNQTSMYLCASSGTVETQYFGPGTRLLVL.

About this clonotype: A read error may be the cause here, since a much bigger clone is one base away. Likely a read error: the CDR3 ends without its conserved phenylalanine or tryptophan. The chain joins TRBV6-5 to TRBJ2-7, with 7 bases fitting TRBD2. V was clipped by 0 bases and J by 1 base; unmatched bases: 3. Germline V gene data show CDR1 as MNHEY and CDR2 as SVGAGI. CDR3 length: 15 amino acids. In nucleotides, the CDR3 is TGTGCCAGCAGTTACTCGGCGGGAGAGTCCTACGAGCAGTACCTC. It is translated as CASSYSAGESYEQYL.

This chain joins TRBV10-3 and TRBJ2-5, with D perhaps matching TRBD1 or TRBD2 (5 bases each). Germline lookup yields CDR1 ENHRY and CDR2 SYGVKD. The CDR3 spans 13 residues. Trimming took off 8 bases at V and 5 bases at J, with 15 bases between the two ends. The DNA of the CDR3 is TGTGCCATCGGGACCCAGACTTCGGAGACCCAGTACTTC. Amino acids: CAIGTQTSETQYF.

Worth noting for this clonotype: Mismatch with germline at one junction end may stem from a read error. J is TRBJ2-1 and V is TRBV6-1; D remains ambiguous. CDR1 MNHNS and CDR2 SASEGT come from the germline V gene. This CDR3 is built from 13 residues. This chain's CDR3 is CASSASRYDEQFF. In nucleotides, the CDR3 is TGTGCTAGCAGTGCCAGCCGCTACGATGAGCAGTTCTTC.

In regard to this clonotype: Being one base from a much bigger clone, this may be a read error. The chain uses TRBV7-8 and TRBJ2-7; possible D gene TRBD2, 5 bases. The germline CDR1 and CDR2 sequences are SGHVS and FQNEAQ. This CDR3 has 15 residues. Trimming removed 3 bases at V and 2 bases at J, with 14 bases between. CDR3 sequence reads: CASSFGGVGPYEQYF. The CDR3, as DNA: TGTGCCAGCAGCTTCGGAGGAGTGGGTCCCTACGAGCAGTACTTC.

This chain connects TRBV29-1 to TRBJ2-7; D is perhaps TRBD1 (5 bases). Germline V CDR1 and CDR2: SQVTM, ANQGSEA. Deletions cut 5 bases from V and 10 bases from J, with 18 bases between. The CDR3 loop spans 12 amino acids. CDR3 residues: CSVSRQGNDQYF. In nucleotides, the CDR3 is TGCAGCGTTAGTCGTCAGGGTAATGACCAGTACTTC.

This clonotype turned up a few times. The chain recombines TRBV6-1 with TRBJ1-4; a possible D gene is TRBD1 (6 bases). Germline V lookup: CDR1 MNHNS, CDR2 SASEGT. Deletions cut 7 bases from V and 0 bases from J, with 9 bases between. The CDR3 length is 14 residues. The CDR3 DNA reads as TGTGCCAGCACTCGGACAGCAACTAATGAAAAACTGTTTTTT. Amino acid sequence: CASTRTATNEKLFF.

This sequence joins TRBV24-1 and TRBJ2-1, with a weak D call TRBD1 (5 bases). Germline CDR1 reads KGHDR; CDR2 reads SFDVKD. This CDR3 is 12 amino acids long. With 6 bases removed from V and 6 bases from J, the gap between germline ends came to 8 bases. The CDR3 DNA is TGTGCCACCAGTTCCAGGGCCAATGAGCAGTTCTTC. It is translated as CATSSRANEQFF.

The chain carries TRBV4-2 and TRBJ2-1, with TRBD2 matching over 9 bases. With 3 bases clipped from V and 9 bases from J, the junction kept 12 bases outside the gene matches. The germline gives CDR1 LGHNA, CDR2 YNFKEQ. This CDR3 spans 16 amino acids. The CDR3 spells CASSHPGIAGDFEQFF. The DNA of the CDR3 is TGTGCCAGCAGCCACCCTGGAATAGCGGGAGACTTTGAGCAGTTCTTC.

This clonotype was seen a single time. The rearrangement uses TRBV6-1 and TRBJ2-2, with D tentatively TRBD1 (6 bases). Germline V gene lookup returns CDR1 MNHNS and CDR2 SASEGT. V was pared by 7 bases and J by 6 bases, with 15 bases between. This CDR3 has 14 residues. CDR3 loop: CASTRGGRAGELFF. DNA for the CDR3: TGTGCCAGCACGAGAGGGGGAAGGGCCGGGGAGCTGTTTTTT.

Comment on this clonotype: This is likely a read error, given that the CDR3 carries no conserved phenylalanine or tryptophan at its end. The chain carries TRBV11-2 and TRBJ1-1, with D tentatively TRBD1 (6 bases). Germline V gene sequence: CDR1 SGHAT, CDR2 FQNNGV. Trimming took 3 bases from V and 7 from J, leaving 24 bases between them. The CDR3 has 17 residues. CDR3 region: CASSLERGAGRGIEAFS. The CDR3 nucleotides read TGTGCCAGCAGCTTGGAAAGGGGGGCAGGGCGGGGGATTGAAGCTTTCTCT.

This clonotype has more than one count but fewer than ten. In nucleotides, the CDR3 is TGCGCCAGCTCCCGGACAGGGGTAATCGGGGAAAACATTCAGTACTTC. Its protein is CASSRTGVIGENIQYF. The rearrangement uses TRBV5-1 and TRBJ2-4; 9 bases align to TRBD1. Germline trimming cut 7 bases from V and 5 bases from J; bases unmatched to any gene: 13. The V gene's germline CDR1 is SGHRS and CDR2 YFSETQ. The CDR3 spans 16 residues.

This clonotype turned up a few times. The genes are TRBV28 and TRBJ1-2; D unclear. Germline CDR1 and CDR2: MDHEN and SYDVKM. V lost 3 bases, J lost 4 bases, and 9 bases lay in between. The CDR3 loop spans 13 amino acids. The CDR3 DNA reads as TGTGCCAGCAGTTTGAGGTCTTTCTATGGCTACACCTTC. It is translated as CASSLRSFYGYTF.

This clonotype has ten or more counts. The genes are TRBV4-2 and TRBJ2-3; 11 bases line up with TRBD2. V was clipped by 4 bases and J by 2 bases; unmatched bases: 8. The CDR3 contains 17 residues. Germline CDR1 is LGHNA and CDR2 is YNFKEQ. The CDR3 DNA is TGTGCCAGCAGCCTTTTGCCACTAGCGGGAGACACAGATACGCAGTATTTT. It encodes CASSLLPLAGDTDTQYF.

With respect to this clonotype: Given a much more abundant clone one base away, this may be a read error. The chain employs TRBV11-2 and TRBJ2-1; no definite D call. There are 14 residues in the CDR3. The germline V gene encodes CDR1 SGHAT and CDR2 FQNNGV. This CDR3 is CASSIQDGYNGQFF. The CDR3 DNA follows: TGTGCCAGCAGCATTCAAGACGGGTACAATGGGCAGTTCTTC.

In regard to this clonotype: A much larger clone differs from this one at a single base, so this may be a read error. The rearrangement joins TRBV4-2 to TRBJ2-3, with TRBD2 matching over 8 bases. V shed 5 bases and J 6 bases; nucleotides not matched to a gene: 10. Germline-derived CDR1 and CDR2 are LGHNA and YNFKEQ. The CDR3 extends over 15 amino acids. The CDR3 coding sequence is TGTGCCAGCAGCAATGGCAGCGGGAGTGAGGATACGCAGTATTTT. This translates into CASSNGSGSEDTQYF.

As for this clonotype: A clone one base away is much larger, so this may be a read error. J is TRBJ2-5 and V is TRBV29-1, with 7 bases identical to TRBD1. There are 13 residues in the CDR3. The V gene end was trimmed by 4 bases and the J gene end by 7 bases; junction bases not matched to a gene: 9. CDR1 and CDR2 (germline): SQVTM, ANQGSEA. The CDR3 DNA sequence: TGCAGCGTTGTGCCGACAGGGTTTGGGACCCAGTACTTC. Translated: CSVVPTGFGTQYF.

This sequence joins TRBV4-2 and TRBJ1-5; a weak D match, TRBD1 (5 bases). The CDR3 has 18 residues. The germline V gene has CDR1 LGHNA and CDR2 YNFKEQ. V lost 0 bases to trimming and J lost 7 bases, with 22 bases between them. The CDR3 bases are TGTGCCAGCAGCCAAGATAGAATTGGTGGGACCTCCAGGCAGCCCCAGCATTTT. This encodes CASSQDRIGGTSRQPQHF.

Comment on this clonotype: One base away lies a much larger clone, so this may be a sequencing read error. The CDR3 loop reads CASNSRTVATNEKLFF. CDR3 bases: TGTGCCAGCAATTCCCGGACAGTTGCAACTAATGAAAAACTGTTTTTT. This sequence joins TRBV6-2 or TRBV6-3 and TRBJ1-4; D might be TRBD1 (6 bases). Germline-derived CDR1 and CDR2 are MNHEY and SVGEGT. The V and J ends lost 7 bases and 0 bases respectively, with 15 bases between them. This CDR3 is built from 16 residues.

In the case of this clonotype: At one end the junction does not follow the germline gene, possibly because of a read error. The chain carries TRBV11-3 and TRBJ1-2; D is possibly TRBD1 (5 bases). The CDR3 is 13 amino acids. CDR1 and CDR2 (germline): SGHNT, YENEEA. The CDR3: CASNKGSNYGYTF. For the CDR3, the DNA is TGTGCCAGCAACAAGGGGAGTAACTATGGCTACACCTTT.

As regards this clonotype: One end of the junction varies from germline; a read error may be responsible. The chain combines TRBV11-2 with TRBJ2-1; D call uncertain. The CDR3 spans 15 residues. Per germline, CDR1 SGHAT and CDR2 FQNNGV. CDR3 loop: CTSSYSQFTYDEQFF. The CDR3 nucleotides are TGTACCAGCAGTTACAGTCAATTCACCTACGATGAGCAGTTCTTC.